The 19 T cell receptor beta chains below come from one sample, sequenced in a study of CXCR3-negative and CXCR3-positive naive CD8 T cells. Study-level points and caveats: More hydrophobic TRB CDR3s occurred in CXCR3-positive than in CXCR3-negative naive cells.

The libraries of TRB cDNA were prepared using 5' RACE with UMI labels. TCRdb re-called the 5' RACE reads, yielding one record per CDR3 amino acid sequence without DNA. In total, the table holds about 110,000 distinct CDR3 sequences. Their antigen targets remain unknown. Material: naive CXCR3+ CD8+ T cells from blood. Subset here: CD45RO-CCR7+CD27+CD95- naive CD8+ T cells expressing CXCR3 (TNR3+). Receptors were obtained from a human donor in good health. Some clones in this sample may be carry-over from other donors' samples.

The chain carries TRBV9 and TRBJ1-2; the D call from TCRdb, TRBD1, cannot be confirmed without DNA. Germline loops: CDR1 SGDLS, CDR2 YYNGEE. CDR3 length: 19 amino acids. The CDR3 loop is CASSRNKDGWDRGQRGYTF.

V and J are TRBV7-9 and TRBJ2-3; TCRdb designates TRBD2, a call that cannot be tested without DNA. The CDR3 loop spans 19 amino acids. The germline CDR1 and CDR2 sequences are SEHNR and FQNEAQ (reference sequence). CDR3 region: CASSFLGTSGGAVLDTQYF.

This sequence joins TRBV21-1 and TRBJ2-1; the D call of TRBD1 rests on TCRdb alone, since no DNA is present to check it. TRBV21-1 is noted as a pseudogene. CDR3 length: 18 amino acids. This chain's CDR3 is CASSLRQGAISWYNEQFF.

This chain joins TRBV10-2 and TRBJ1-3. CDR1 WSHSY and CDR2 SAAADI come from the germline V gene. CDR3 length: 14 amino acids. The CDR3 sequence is CASSEEISGNTIYF.

The CDR3 sequence is CASSPQPSRDRVYEQYF. The chain employs TRBV4-1 and TRBJ2-7; TCRdb designates TRBD1, a call that cannot be tested without DNA. The CDR3 consists of 17 residues. CDR1 is MGHRA and CDR2 is YSYEKL in the germline V gene.

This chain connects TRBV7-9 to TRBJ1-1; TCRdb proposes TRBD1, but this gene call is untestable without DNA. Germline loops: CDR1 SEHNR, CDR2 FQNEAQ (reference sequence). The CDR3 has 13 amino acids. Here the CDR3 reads CASSADRGSEAFF.

CDR3 residues: CASSPTSGSHEQYF. The chain carries TRBV12-3 or TRBV12-4 and TRBJ2-7; with no DNA, the TCRdb D assignment of TRBD2 cannot be verified. The length of the CDR3 is 14 residues.

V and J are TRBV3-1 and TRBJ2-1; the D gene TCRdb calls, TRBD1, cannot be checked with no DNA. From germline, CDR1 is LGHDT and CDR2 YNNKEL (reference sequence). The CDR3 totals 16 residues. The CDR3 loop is CASSRSTGSAYNEQFF.

Here the CDR3 reads CASSFLTSGEYNEQFF. The chain combines TRBV11-2 with TRBJ2-1; TCRdb reports TRBD2, a call that lacks DNA to check it against. This CDR3 contains 16 residues. The V gene's germline CDR1 is SGHAT and CDR2 FQNNGV.

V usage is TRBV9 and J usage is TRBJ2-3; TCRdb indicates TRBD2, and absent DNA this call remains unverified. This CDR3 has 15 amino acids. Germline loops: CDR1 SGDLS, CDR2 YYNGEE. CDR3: CASSVDRGSTDTQYF.

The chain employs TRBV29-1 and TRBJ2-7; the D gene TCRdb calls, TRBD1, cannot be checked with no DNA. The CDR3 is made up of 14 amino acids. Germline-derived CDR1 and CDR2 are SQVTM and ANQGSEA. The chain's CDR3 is CSVEVRDRGTEQYF.

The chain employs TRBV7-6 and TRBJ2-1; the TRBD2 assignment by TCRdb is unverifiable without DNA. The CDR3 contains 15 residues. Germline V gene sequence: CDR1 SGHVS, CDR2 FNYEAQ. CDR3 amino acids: CASSLYSGGRNEQFF.

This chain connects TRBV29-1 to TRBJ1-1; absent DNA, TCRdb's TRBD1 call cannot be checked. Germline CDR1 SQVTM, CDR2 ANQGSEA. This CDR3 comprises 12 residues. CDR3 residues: CSVSLGLSEAFF.

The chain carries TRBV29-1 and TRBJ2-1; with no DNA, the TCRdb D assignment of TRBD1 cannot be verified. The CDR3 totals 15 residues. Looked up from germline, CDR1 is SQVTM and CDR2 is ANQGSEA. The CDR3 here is CSVEVRDRAGNEQFF.

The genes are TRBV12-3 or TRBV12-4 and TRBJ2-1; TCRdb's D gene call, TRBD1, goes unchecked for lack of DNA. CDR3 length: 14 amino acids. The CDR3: CASSAGPRVDEQFF.

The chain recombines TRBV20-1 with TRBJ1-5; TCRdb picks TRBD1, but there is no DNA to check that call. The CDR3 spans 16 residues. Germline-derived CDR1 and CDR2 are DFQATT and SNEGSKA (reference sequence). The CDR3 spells CSASPGGGKWDQPQHF.

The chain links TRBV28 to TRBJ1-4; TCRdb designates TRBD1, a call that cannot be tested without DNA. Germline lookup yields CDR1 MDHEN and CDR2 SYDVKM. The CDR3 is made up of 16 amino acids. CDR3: CASSSDRIEPREKLFF.

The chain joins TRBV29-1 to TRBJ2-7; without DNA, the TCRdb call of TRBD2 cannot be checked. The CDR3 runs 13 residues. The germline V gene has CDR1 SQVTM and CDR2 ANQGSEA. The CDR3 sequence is CSVESAGEGEQYF.

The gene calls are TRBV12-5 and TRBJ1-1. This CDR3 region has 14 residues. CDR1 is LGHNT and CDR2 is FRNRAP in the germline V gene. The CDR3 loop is CASGLGGSGTEAFF.